The present T cell receptor beta chain was sequenced within a study of human T cells and chemical hapten exposure. Study-wide background: Donors were sensitized with 2% DPC on the upper inner arm.

This clonotype was seen many times. Antigen unknown. The authors' processing: Per sample, the median was roughly 96,000 TCRs, with values from roughly 23,000 to 640,000. One entry per CDR3 protein results from TCRdb running MiXCR on the RACE reads. The V and J calls were not made by the authors but by TCRdb's processing. Of approximately 370,000 distinct CDR3 sequences in the sample, around 5.5% were seen once. Sample time point: pre-sensitization, week 0. Sample treatment: therapeutic diphenylcyclopropenone sensitization with weekly scalp DPC. Ahead of applying each patch test, blood was sampled. Broader study findings: The number of TCRs over 1 in 1000 frequency stayed unchanged after DPC.

Deletions cut 1 base from V and 1 base from J, with 20 bases between. The length of the CDR3 is 20 residues. Germline V lookup: CDR1 LGHNA, CDR2 YSLEER. This receptor was obtained from a woman aged 18-29 years with alopecia areata. Some clones in this sample may be carry-over from other donors' samples. V and J are TRBV4-3 and TRBJ1-6, with unresolved D. This specimen consisted of whole blood, obtained in connection with sensitization to the hapten diphenylcyclopropenone (DPC). CDR3 region: CASSQAPPADLWSYNSPLHF. The CDR3 DNA reads TGCGCCAGCAGCCAAGCTCCGCCAGCCGATCTTTGGTCCTATAATTCACCCCTCCACTTT.